What follows are 10 T cell receptor beta chains derived from one specimen sequenced in a study of T cell changes during pregnancy in multiple sclerosis. Profiled with immunoSEQ multiplex PCR; TCRdb holds only in-frame clones, not every one. This repertoire shows 30,000 or so clones, approximately 91% found once; its top ten account for about 6.4%. Sequenced here: CD8+ T cells from peripheral blood mononuclear cells, sampled after pregnancy. The receptors shown here come from a female donor with multiple sclerosis, enrolled in a pregnancy study.

This sequence joins TRBV28 and TRBJ2-7, with 9 bases aligning to TRBD2. The V gene end was trimmed by 5 bases and the J gene end by 7 bases; junction bases not matched to a gene: 9. This CDR3 has 14 amino acids. CDR1 MDHEN and CDR2 SYDVKM come from the germline V gene. As DNA, the CDR3 is TGTGCCAGCAGTACAATAGCGGGAGTCGGAGAGCAGTACTTC. As protein: CASSTIAGVGEQYF.

The rearrangement links TRBV4-1 to TRBJ2-7; 14 bases line up with TRBD2. J gave up 2 bases and V 2 bases, and 5 bases lay outside the gene matches. CDR3 length: 17 amino acids. Germline-derived CDR1 and CDR2 are MGHRA and YSYEKL. The CDR3 DNA reads TGCGCCAGCAGCCAAAGGGGACTAGCGGGAGAGGCCTACGAGCAGTACTTC. Protein product: CASSQRGLAGEAYEQYF.

The chain couples TRBV29-1 to TRBJ2-7; 10 bases are shared with TRBD2. Germline values: CDR1 SQVTM, CDR2 ANQGSEA. The CDR3 extends over 16 amino acids. V lost 4 bases to trimming and J lost 6 bases; unmatched junction nucleotides: 15. CDR3 DNA: TGCAGCGTTGGGTTGTCCGCTAGCGGGAGAGTCCTCGAGCAGTACTTC. Protein: CSVGLSASGRVLEQYF.

The chain is built from TRBV18 and TRBJ2-7; D is perhaps TRBD1 (6 bases). Trimming cost V 3 bases and J 2 bases, with 8 bases left between them. The CDR3 has 13 amino acids. The germline V gene encodes CDR1 KGHSH and CDR2 LQKENI. CDR3: CASSPDSTYEQYF. The CDR3 coding sequence is TGTGCCAGCTCACCGGACAGTACCTACGAGCAGTACTTC.

This chain uses TRBV5-4 with TRBJ1-2; D is undetermined. The V gene's germline CDR1 is SGHNT and CDR2 YYREEE (reference sequence). The CDR3 is made up of 15 amino acids. The V gene lost 4 bases and the J gene lost 1 base, with 14 bases spanning the gap. The CDR3 coding sequence is TGTGCCAGCAGCCCCTCCAATAGCCTTAACTATGGCTACACCTTC. Translated: CASSPSNSLNYGYTF.

About this clone itself: The junction departs from the called germline gene at one end, perhaps through a read error. This chain connects TRBV7-9 to TRBJ2-7; 10 positions agree with TRBD2. Looked up from germline, CDR1 is SEHNR and CDR2 is FQNEAQ (reference sequence). This CDR3 region has 13 residues. The CDR3 here is CAISGRDAYEQYF. DNA for the CDR3: TGTGCCATCAGCGGGAGGGACGCCTACGAGCAGTACTTC.

The V gene is TRBV18, the J gene TRBJ1-1, with 7 bases fitting TRBD1. This CDR3 comprises 13 residues. Per the germline V gene, CDR1 is KGHSH and CDR2 is LQKENI. With V trimmed by 8 bases and J by 7 bases, 10 bases remained unmatched. The CDR3: CASADQGVGEAFF. CDR3 nucleotides: TGTGCCAGCGCAGATCAGGGGGTTGGTGAAGCTTTCTTT. Full variable domain (outside the CDR3, taken from reference TRBV18 and TRBJ1-1): NAGVMQNPRHLVRRRGQEARLRCSPMKGHSHVYWYRQLPEEGLKFMVYLQKENIIDESGMPKERFSAEFPKEGPSILRIQQVVRGDSAAYFCASADQGVGEAFFGQGTRLTVV.

The chain is built from TRBV29-1 and TRBJ2-2; a possible D gene is TRBD2 (5 bases). CDR1 and CDR2 from the germline V gene are SQVTM and ANQGSEA. The CDR3 length is 12 residues. V lost 8 bases, J lost 5 bases, and 12 bases lay in between. CDR3 DNA sequence: TGCAGCACCGGGGATATAACCGGGGAGCTGTTTTTT. This translates into CSTGDITGELFF.

The sample holds a few counts of this clone. The rearrangement joins TRBV18 to TRBJ2-3; D perhaps matches TRBD1 (6 bases). Germline values: CDR1 KGHSH, CDR2 LQKENI. CDR3 length: 15 amino acids. V lost 7 bases and J lost 4, with 18 bases in between. CDR3 nucleotides: TGTGCCAGCTTTCGGACAGAGGGATCTTCAGATACGCAGTATTTT. Protein product: CASFRTEGSSDTQYF. The full variable domain, rest sourced from reference TRBV18 and TRBJ2-3, is NAGVMQNPRHLVRRRGQEARLRCSPMKGHSHVYWYRQLPEEGLKFMVYLQKENIIDESGMPKERFSAEFPKEGPSILRIQQVVRGDSAAYFCASFRTEGSSDTQYFGPGTRLTVL.

In its sample, this clone was seen once. V is TRBV18 and J is TRBJ1-4; the D gene is possibly TRBD1 (6 bases). The CDR3 spans 15 residues. The ends were cut back, 2 bases at V and 6 bases at J, with 13 bases in the middle. Germline lookup yields CDR1 KGHSH and CDR2 LQKENI. This CDR3 reads CASSPSEGVDEKLFF. The CDR3 nucleotides read TGTGCCAGCTCACCAAGCGAGGGGGTTGATGAAAAACTGTTTTTT.